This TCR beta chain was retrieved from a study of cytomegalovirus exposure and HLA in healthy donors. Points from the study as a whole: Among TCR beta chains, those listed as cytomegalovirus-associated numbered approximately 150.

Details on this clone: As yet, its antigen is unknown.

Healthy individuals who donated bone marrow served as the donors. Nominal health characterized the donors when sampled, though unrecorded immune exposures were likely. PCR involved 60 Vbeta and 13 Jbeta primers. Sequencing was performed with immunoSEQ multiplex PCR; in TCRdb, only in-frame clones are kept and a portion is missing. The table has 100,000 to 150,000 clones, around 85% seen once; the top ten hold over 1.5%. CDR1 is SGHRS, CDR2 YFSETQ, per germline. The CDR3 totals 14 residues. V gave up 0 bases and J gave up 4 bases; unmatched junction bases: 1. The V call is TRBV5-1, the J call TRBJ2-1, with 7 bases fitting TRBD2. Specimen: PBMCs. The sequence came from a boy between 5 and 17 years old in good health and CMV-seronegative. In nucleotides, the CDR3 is TGCGCCAGCAGCTTGGCTAGCGGATACAATGAGCAGTTCTTC. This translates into CASSLASGYNEQFF.